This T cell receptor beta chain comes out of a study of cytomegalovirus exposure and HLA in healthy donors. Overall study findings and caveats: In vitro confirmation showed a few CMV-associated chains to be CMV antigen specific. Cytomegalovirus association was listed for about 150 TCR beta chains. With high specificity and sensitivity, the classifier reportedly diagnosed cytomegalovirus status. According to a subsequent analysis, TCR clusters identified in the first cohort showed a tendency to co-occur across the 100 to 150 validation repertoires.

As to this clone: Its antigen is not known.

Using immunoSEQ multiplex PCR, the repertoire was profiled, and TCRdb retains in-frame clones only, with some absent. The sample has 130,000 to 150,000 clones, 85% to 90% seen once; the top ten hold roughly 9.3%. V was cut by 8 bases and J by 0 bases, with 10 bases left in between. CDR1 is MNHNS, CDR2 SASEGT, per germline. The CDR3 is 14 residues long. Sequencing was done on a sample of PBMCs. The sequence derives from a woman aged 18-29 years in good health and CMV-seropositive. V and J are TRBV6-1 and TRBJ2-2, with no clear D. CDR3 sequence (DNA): TGTGCCAGCGCGTCGGTCGCGAACACCGGGGAGCTGTTTTTT. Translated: CASASVANTGELFF.